This T cell receptor beta chain was documented in a study of T cell responses to AZD1222 COVID-19 vaccine. V was shortened by 2 bases and J by 5 bases, with 19 bases between the two germline ends. The CDR3 is 16 amino acids. Germline V lookup: CDR1 SGHVS, CDR2 FNYEAQ. Libraries were prepared by immunoSEQ multiplex PCR; TCRdb keeps only in-frame clonotypes and omits some of them. The data show fewer than 150,000 clones, almost 90% seen once. Sample: peripheral blood, taken 28 days after the second AZD1222 dose. The source of this sequence is an adult who received the AZD1222 COVID-19 vaccine. J is TRBJ2-7 and V is TRBV7-6; possibly TRBD1 for D (6 bases). CDR3 nucleotide sequence: TGTGCCAGCAGCTTAACCGACAGGCCAGGGCAGAACGAGCAGTACTTC. Protein product: CASSLTDRPGQNEQYF.